This T cell receptor (beta chain) was retrieved from a study of identical twins. A remark on this clonotype: The target antigen is unknown.

The study, taken as a whole, reports: Fewer insertions were carried by abundant cord blood beta clonotypes, but none was seen in memory repertoires. Beta out-of-frame sequences showed weaker excess sharing between twins.

Unique molecular identifiers were in the cDNA, with template-switch universal primer binding. TCRdb called the 5' RACE reads again in MiXCR, with one record for every CDR3 protein. The sample records fewer than 800,000 distinct CDR3 sequences, 7.1% being singletons. The CDR3 is made up of 13 amino acids. Germline V gives CDR1 SGHNT, CDR2 YYREEE (reference sequence). With V trimmed by 3 bases and J by 5 bases, 2 bases remained unmatched. This same sample was also taken into another study, of yellow fever vaccine responses in identical twins. That study reports: Reportedly, twins' vaccine T cell responses looked partly convergent and partly personalized.

The receptor comes from a young woman in good health. The chain links TRBV5-4 to TRBJ2-3; 8 nucleotides match TRBD1. The source material was PBMCs. CDR3 in amino acids: CASSSTGEDTQYF. In nucleotides, the CDR3 is TGTGCCAGCAGCTCGACAGGGGAAGATACGCAGTATTTT.